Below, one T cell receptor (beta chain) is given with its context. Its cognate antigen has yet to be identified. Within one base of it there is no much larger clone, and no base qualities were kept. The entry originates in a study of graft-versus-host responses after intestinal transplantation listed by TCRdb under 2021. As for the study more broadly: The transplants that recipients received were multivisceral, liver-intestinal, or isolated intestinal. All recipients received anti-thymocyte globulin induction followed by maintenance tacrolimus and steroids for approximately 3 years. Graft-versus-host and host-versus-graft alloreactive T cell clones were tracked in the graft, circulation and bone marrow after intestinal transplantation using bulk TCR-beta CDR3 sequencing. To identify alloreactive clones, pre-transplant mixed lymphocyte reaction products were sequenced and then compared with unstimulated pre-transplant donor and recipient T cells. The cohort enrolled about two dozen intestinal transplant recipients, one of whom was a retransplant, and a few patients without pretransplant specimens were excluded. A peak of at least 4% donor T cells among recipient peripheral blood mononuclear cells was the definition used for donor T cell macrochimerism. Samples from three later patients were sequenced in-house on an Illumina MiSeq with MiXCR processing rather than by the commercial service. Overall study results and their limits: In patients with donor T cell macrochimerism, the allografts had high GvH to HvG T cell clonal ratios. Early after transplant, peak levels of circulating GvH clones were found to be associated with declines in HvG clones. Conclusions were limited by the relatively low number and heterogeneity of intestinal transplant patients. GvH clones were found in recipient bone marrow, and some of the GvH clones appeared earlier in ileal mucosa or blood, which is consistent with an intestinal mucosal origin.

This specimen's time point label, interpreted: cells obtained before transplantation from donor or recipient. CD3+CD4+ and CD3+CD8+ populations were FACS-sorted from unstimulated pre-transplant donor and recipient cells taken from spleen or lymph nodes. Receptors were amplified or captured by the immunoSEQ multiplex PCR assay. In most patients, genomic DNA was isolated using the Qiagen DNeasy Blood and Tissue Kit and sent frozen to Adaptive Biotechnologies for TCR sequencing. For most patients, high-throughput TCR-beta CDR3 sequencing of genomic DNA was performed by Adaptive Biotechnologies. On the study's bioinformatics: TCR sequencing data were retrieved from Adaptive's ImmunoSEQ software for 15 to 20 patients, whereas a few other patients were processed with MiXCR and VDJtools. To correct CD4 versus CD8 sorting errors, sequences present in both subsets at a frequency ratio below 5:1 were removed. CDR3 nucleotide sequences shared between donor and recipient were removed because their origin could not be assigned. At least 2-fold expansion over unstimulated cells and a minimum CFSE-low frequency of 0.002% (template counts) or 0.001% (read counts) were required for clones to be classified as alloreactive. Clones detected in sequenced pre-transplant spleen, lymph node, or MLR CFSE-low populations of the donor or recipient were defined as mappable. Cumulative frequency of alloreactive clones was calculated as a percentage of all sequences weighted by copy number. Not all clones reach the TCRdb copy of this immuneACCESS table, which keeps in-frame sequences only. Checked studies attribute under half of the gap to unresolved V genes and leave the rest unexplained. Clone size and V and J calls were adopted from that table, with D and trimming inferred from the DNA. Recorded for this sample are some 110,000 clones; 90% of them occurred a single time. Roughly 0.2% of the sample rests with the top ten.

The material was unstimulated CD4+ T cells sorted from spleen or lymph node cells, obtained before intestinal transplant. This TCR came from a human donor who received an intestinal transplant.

CDR3 reads: CASSLGGGAYNEQFF. The DNA sequence is TGTGCCAGCAGCTTAGGGGGCGGGGCCTACAATGAGCAGTTCTTC. The V and J genes are TRBV7-9 and TRBJ2-1; a tentative D call is TRBD2 (6 bases match). The germline V gene (reference sequence) supplies CDR1 SEHNR and CDR2 FQNEAQ. Trimming at the junction amounts to 1 base on V and 2 bases on J, and the germline ends lie 9 bases apart. The CDR3 numbers 15 residues from cysteine through phenylalanine. The CDR3 DNA has 45 bases and is translated from base 1.